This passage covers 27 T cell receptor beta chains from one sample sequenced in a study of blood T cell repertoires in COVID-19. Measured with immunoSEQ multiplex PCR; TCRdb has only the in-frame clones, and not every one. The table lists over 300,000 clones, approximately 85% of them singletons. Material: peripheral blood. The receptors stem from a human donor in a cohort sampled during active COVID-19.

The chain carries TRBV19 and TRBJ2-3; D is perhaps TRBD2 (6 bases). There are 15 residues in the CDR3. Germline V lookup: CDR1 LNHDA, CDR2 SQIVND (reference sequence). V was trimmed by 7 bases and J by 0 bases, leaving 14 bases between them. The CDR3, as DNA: TGTGCCAGTAATTGGCGGGGTTCTAGCACAGATACGCAGTATTTT. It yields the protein CASNWRGSSTDTQYF. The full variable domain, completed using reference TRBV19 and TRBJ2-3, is DGGITQSPKYLFRKEGQNVTLSCEQNLNHDAMYWYRQDPGQGLRLIYYSQIVNDFQKGDIAEGYSVSREKKESFPLTVTSAQKNPTAFYLCASNWRGSSTDTQYFGPGTRLTVL.

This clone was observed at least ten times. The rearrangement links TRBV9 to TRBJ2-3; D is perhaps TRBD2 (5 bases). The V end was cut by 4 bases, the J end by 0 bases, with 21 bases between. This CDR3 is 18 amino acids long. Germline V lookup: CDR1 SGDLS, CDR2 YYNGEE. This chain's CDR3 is CASSPHVRTSSSTDTQYF. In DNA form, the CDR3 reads TGTGCCAGCAGCCCTCACGTTAGGACTTCCTCTAGCACAGATACGCAGTATTTT.

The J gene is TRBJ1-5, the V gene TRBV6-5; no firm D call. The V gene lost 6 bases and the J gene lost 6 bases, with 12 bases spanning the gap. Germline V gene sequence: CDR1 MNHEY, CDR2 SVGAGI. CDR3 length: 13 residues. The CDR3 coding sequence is TGTGCCAGCAGCCCCCTTTCAGGTCAGCCCCAGCATTTT. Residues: CASSPLSGQPQHF.

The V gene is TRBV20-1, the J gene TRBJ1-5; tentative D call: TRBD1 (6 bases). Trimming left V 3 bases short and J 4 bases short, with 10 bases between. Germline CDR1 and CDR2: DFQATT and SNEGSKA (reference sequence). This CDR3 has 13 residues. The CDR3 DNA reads TGCAGTGCTAGTTCCGGGACAAATCAGCCCCAGCATTTT. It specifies CSASSGTNQPQHF.

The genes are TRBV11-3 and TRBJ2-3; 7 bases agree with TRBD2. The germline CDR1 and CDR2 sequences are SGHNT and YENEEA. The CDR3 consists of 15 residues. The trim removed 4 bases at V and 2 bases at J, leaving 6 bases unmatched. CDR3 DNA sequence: TGTGCCAGCAGCTCATCCGGGACTAACACAGATACGCAGTATTTT. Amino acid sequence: CASSSSGTNTDTQYF.

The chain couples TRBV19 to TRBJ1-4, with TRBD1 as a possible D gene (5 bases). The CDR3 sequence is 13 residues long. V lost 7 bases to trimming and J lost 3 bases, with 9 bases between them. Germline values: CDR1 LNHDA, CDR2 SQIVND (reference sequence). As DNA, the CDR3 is TGTGCCAGTACCCAGACAGCTAATGAAAAACTGTTTTTT. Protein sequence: CASTQTANEKLFF. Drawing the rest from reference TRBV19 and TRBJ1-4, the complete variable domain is DGGITQSPKYLFRKEGQNVTLSCEQNLNHDAMYWYRQDPGQGLRLIYYSQIVNDFQKGDIAEGYSVSREKKESFPLTVTSAQKNPTAFYLCASTQTANEKLFFGSGTQLSVL.

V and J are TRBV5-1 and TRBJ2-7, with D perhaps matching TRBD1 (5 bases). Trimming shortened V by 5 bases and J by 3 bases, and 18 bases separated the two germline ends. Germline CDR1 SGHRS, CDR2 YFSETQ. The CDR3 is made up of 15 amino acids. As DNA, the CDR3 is TGCGCCAGCAGTGGGCAGCCAGGGCCAGGCTACGAGCAGTACTTC. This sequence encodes CASSGQPGPGYEQYF. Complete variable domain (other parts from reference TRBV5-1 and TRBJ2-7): KAGVTQTPRYLIKTRGQQVTLSCSPISGHRSVSWYQQTPGQGLQFLFEYFSETQRNKGNFPGRFSGRQFSNSRSEMNVSTLELGDSALYLCASSGQPGPGYEQYFGPGTRLTVT.

CDR3 sequence (DNA): TGTGCCAGCTTACCCAGGGACAACTCTGGGGCCAACGTCCTGACTTTC. The encoded protein is CASLPRDNSGANVLTF. The chain carries TRBV2 and TRBJ2-6; D is perhaps TRBD1 (6 bases). The length of the CDR3 is 16 residues. The ends were cut back, 8 bases at V and 0 bases at J, with 14 bases in the middle. CDR1 is SNHLY and CDR2 is FYNNEI in the germline V gene.

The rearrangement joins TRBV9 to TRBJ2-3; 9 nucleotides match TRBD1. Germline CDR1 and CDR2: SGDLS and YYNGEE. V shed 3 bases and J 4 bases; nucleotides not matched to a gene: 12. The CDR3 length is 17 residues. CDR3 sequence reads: CASSAEPTGGEADTQYF. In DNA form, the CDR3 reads TGTGCCAGCAGCGCAGAACCCACAGGGGGCGAGGCAGATACGCAGTATTTT.

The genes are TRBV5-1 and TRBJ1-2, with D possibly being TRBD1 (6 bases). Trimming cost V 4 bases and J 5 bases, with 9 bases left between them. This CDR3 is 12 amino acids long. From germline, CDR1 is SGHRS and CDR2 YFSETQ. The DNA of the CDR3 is TGCGCCAGCAGCGCCGGACAGTATGGCTACACCTTC. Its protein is CASSAGQYGYTF.

The CDR3 bases are TGCAGTGCTAGTGTGTCAGGGGGTGGCTATGGCTACACCTTC. It specifies CSASVSGGGYGYTF. The chain has TRBV20-1 and TRBJ1-2; 7 bases match TRBD1. The germline gives CDR1 DFQATT, CDR2 SNEGSKA (reference sequence). The trim removed 3 bases at V and 4 bases at J, leaving 8 bases unmatched. CDR3 length equals 14 residues.

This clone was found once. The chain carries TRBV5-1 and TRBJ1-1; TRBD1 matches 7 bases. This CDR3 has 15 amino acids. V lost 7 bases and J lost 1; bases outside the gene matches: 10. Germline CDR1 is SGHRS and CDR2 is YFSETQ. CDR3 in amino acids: CASQLRQGGNTEAFF. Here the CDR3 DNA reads TGCGCCAGCCAACTCCGACAGGGAGGGAACACTGAAGCTTTCTTT.

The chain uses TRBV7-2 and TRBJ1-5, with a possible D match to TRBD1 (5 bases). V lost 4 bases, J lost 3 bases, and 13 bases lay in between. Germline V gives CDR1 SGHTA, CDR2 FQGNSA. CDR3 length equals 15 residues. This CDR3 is CASSSEVGVNQPQHF. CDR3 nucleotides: TGTGCCAGCAGCTCCGAGGTAGGGGTCAATCAGCCCCAGCATTTT.

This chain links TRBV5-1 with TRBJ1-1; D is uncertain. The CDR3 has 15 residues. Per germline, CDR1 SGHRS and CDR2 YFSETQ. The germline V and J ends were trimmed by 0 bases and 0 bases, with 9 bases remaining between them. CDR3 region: CASSLAGGLNTEAFF. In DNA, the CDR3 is TGCGCCAGCAGCTTGGCGGGCGGGTTGAACACTGAAGCTTTCTTT.

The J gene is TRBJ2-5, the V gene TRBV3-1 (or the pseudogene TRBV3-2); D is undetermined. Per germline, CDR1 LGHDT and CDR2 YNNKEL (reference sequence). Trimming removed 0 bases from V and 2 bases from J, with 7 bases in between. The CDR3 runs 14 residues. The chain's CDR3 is CASSQDDRQETQYF. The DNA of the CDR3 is TGTGCCAGCAGCCAAGATGATCGGCAAGAGACCCAGTACTTC.

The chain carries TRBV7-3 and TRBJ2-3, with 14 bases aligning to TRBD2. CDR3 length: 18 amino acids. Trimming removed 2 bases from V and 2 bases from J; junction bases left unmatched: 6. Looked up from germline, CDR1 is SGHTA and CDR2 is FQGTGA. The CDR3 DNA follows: TGTGCCAGCAGCTTATCTGGGACTAGCGGGGGCCTCACAGATACGCAGTATTTT. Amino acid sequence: CASSLSGTSGGLTDTQYF.

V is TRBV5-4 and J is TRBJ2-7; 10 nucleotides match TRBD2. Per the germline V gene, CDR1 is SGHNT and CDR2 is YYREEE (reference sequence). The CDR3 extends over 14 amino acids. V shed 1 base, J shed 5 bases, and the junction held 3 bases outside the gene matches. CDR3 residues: CASSLTSGAHEQYF. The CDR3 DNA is TGTGCCAGCAGCTTGACTAGCGGGGCACACGAGCAGTACTTC.

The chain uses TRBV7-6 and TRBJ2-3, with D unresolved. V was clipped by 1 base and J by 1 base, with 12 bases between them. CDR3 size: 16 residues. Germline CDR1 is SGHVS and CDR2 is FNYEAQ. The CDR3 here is CASSLVYFSGTDTQYF. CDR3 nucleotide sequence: TGTGCCAGCAGCTTAGTTTATTTTTCTGGCACAGATACGCAGTATTTT.

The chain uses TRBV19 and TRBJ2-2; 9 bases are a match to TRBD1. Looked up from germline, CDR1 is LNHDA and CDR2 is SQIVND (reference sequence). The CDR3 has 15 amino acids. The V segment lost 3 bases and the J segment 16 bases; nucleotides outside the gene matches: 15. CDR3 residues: CASSIKTGGTGDPFF. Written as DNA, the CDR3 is TGTGCCAGTAGTATTAAAACAGGGGGCACCGGGGATCCGTTTTTT.

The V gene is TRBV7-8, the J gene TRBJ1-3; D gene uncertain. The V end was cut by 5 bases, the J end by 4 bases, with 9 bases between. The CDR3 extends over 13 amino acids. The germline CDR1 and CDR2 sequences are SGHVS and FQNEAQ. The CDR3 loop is CASSPRLGNTIYF. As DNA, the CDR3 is TGTGCCAGCAGCCCAAGACTGGGAAACACCATATATTTT.

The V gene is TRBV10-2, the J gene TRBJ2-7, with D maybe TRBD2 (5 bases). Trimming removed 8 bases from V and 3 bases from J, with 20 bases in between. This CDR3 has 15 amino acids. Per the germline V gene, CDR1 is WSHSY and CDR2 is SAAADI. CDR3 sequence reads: CASHPLQEDRYEQYF. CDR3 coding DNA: TGCGCCAGCCACCCTCTCCAGGAGGACCGCTACGAGCAGTACTTC.

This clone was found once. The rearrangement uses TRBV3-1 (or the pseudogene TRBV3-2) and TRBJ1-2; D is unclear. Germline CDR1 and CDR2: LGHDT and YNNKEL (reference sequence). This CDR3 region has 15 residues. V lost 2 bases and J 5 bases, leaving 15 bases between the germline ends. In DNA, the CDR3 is TGTGCCAGCAGCCAAAGCGAGGAAGGCGGTTATGGCTACACCTTC. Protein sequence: CASSQSEEGGYGYTF.

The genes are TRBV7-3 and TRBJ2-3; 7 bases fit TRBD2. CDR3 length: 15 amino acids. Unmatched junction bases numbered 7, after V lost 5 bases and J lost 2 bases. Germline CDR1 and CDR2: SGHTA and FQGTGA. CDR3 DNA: TGTGCCAGCAGCCCTAGCGGACTATTCACAGATACGCAGTATTTT. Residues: CASSPSGLFTDTQYF.

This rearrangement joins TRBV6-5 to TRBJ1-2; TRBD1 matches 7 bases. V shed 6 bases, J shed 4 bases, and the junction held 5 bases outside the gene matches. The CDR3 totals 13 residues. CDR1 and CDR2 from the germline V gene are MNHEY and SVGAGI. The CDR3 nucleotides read TGTGCCAGCAGCCTCCGGGACAGCTATGGCTACACCTTC. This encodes CASSLRDSYGYTF.

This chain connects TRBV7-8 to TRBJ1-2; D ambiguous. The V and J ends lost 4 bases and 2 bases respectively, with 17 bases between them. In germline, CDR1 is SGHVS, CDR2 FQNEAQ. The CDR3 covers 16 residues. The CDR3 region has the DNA TGTGCCAGCAGCTCGGGGTTTTCGAGCAAGAACTATGGCTACACCTTC. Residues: CASSSGFSSKNYGYTF.

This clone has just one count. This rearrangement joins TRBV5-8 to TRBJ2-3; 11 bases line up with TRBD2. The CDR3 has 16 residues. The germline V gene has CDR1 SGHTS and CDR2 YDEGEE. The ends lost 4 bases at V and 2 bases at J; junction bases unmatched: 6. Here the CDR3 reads CASSPLAGGYTDTQYF. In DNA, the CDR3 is TGTGCCAGCAGCCCTCTAGCGGGGGGTTACACAGATACGCAGTATTTT.

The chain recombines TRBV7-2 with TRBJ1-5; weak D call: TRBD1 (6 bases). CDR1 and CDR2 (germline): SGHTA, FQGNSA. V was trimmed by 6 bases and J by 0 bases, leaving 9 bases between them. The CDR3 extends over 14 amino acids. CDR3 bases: TGTGCCAGCAGACAGGGTAGTAGCAATCAGCCCCAGCATTTT. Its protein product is CASRQGSSNQPQHF.